The 30 T cell receptor beta chains listed next were all sequenced from one sample in a study of identical twins. TCRdb reanalysed the 5' RACE reads using MiXCR and keeps one entry per CDR3 protein. The sample comprises hundreds of thousands of distinct CDR3 sequences, approximately 21% of which are singletons, and about 4.3% rests with the top ten. These data were also filed under a second study, of T cells expressing NK-cell markers.

Sample: PBMCs. The receptors originated from a woman aged 18-29 years in good health.

At least ten counts were recorded for this clonotype. This chain links TRBV20-1 with TRBJ2-5, with D unclear. Germline lookup yields CDR1 DFQATT and CDR2 SNEGSKA (reference sequence). This CDR3 is 10 amino acids long. The V gene lost 6 bases and the J gene lost 6 bases, with 8 bases spanning the gap. DNA of the CDR3: TGCAGTGCCAAAAAGAAGACCCAGTACTTC. As protein: CSAKKKTQYF.

This clonotype turned up a few times. This chain links TRBV5-5 with TRBJ2-2, with TRBD1 matching 10 bases. CDR1 and CDR2 from the germline V gene are SGHKS and YYEKEE (reference sequence). V shed 4 bases and J 5 bases; nucleotides not matched to a gene: 8. The CDR3 loop spans 16 amino acids. CDR3 DNA: TGTGCCAGCAGCCTGCCCGGGACAGGGGCAACCGGGGAGCTGTTTTTT. It specifies CASSLPGTGATGELFF.

This sequence joins TRBV4-3 and TRBJ2-7; possibly TRBD1 for D (6 bases). The V and J ends lost 1 base and 3 bases respectively, with 10 bases between them. CDR3 length equals 14 residues. In germline, CDR1 is LGHNA, CDR2 YSLEER. The CDR3 spells CASSQGTEFYEQYF. CDR3 in DNA: TGCGCCAGCAGCCAAGGGACAGAATTCTACGAGCAGTACTTC.

The chain couples TRBV9 to TRBJ2-2; D may be TRBD2 (7 bases). Germline-derived CDR1 and CDR2 are SGDLS and YYNGEE. V was cut by 7 bases and J by 6 bases, with 19 bases left in between. This CDR3 is built from 15 residues. The CDR3 DNA follows: TGTGCCAGCGCAAAGGGGGAGGGTTTGTCCGGGGAGCTGTTTTTT. Encoded protein: CASAKGEGLSGELFF. The full variable domain, in which reference TRBV9 and TRBJ2-2 provide the parts outside the CDR3, is DSGVTQTPKHLITATGQRVTLRCSPRSGDLSVYWYQQSLDQGLQFLIQYYNGEERAKGNILERFSAQQFPDLHSELNLSSLELGDSALYFCASAKGEGLSGELFFGEGSRLTVL.

V usage is TRBV7-2 and J usage is TRBJ2-3; 10 nucleotides line up with TRBD2. With 2 bases clipped from V and 6 bases from J, the junction kept 11 bases outside the gene matches. Germline lookup yields CDR1 SGHTA and CDR2 FQGNSA. The CDR3 runs to 17 residues. CDR3 coding DNA: TGTGCCAGCAGCTTAATCGGACTAGCGGCCTCCCGGGATACGCAGTATTTT. This translates into CASSLIGLAASRDTQYF.

This clonotype was found a few times. This chain joins TRBV7-2 and TRBJ2-7; 9 nucleotides align to TRBD2. Germline CDR1 is SGHTA and CDR2 is FQGNSA. The CDR3 totals 13 residues. V lost 6 bases to trimming and J lost 4 bases; unmatched junction nucleotides: 4. The CDR3 spells CASRYSGRYEQYF. For the CDR3, the DNA is TGTGCCAGCAGGTACAGCGGGAGGTACGAGCAGTACTTC.

The sample holds a few counts of this clonotype. This chain connects TRBV6-1 to TRBJ2-2; TRBD1 agrees at 7 bases. The CDR3 runs to 16 residues. Germline V gives CDR1 MNHNS, CDR2 SASEGT. V dropped 6 bases and J dropped 2; count of bases not matched to a gene: 9. The CDR3 coding sequence is TGTGCCAGCAGCAACCGTCGACAGGGAAACACCGGGGAGCTGTTTTTT. This gives the protein CASSNRRQGNTGELFF.

The CDR3 nucleotides read TGCGCCAGCAGCTTCGATGGGATCGCGGGGGCCAACGTCCTGACTTTC. Amino acids: CASSFDGIAGANVLTF. The chain links TRBV5-1 to TRBJ2-6, with unresolved D. The CDR3 contains 16 residues. Trimming shortened V by 2 bases and J by 4 bases, and 13 bases separated the two germline ends. Germline V gene data show CDR1 as SGHRS and CDR2 as YFSETQ.

This clonotype was observed at least ten times. The chain uses TRBV20-1 and TRBJ2-2; tentatively, D is TRBD1 or TRBD2 (5 bases each). The V and J ends lost 2 bases and 3 bases respectively, with 7 bases between them. The CDR3 has 13 amino acids. Per the germline V gene, CDR1 is DFQATT and CDR2 is SNEGSKA (reference sequence). This CDR3 is CSARRGDTGELFF. The CDR3 bases are TGCAGTGCTAGACGGGGCGACACCGGGGAGCTGTTTTTT.

The sample holds a few counts of this clonotype. The chain recombines TRBV12-3 or TRBV12-4 with TRBJ1-5; 7 nucleotides agree with TRBD1. The CDR3 has 15 residues. Trimming took 5 bases from V and 0 from J; bases not matched to a gene: 4. CDR3 amino acids: CASSGGQYSNQPQHF. DNA of the CDR3: TGTGCCAGCAGTGGGGGACAGTATAGCAATCAGCCCCAGCATTTT.

In this sample, this clonotype turned up once. The rearrangement joins TRBV12-5 to TRBJ2-3; possibly TRBD1 for D (5 bases). The CDR3 totals 14 residues. V was cut by 2 bases and J by 2 bases, with 8 bases left in between. Germline V lookup: CDR1 LGHNT, CDR2 FRNRAP. The CDR3 protein is CASGLNRPTDTQYF. DNA for the CDR3: TGTGCTAGTGGTTTGAACAGGCCCACAGATACGCAGTATTTT. Complete variable domain (other parts from reference TRBV12-5 and TRBJ2-3): DARVTQTPRHKVTEMGQEVTMRCQPILGHNTVFWYRQTMMQGLELLAYFRNRAPLDDSGMPKDRFSAEMPDATLATLKIQPSEPRDSAVYFCASGLNRPTDTQYFGPGTRLTVL.

This clonotype came up once. The chain joins TRBV27 to TRBJ1-4; D is perhaps TRBD1 (5 bases). The CDR3 has 14 amino acids. Trimming left V 6 bases short and J 8 bases short, with 16 bases between. CDR1 is MNHEY, CDR2 SMNVEV, per germline (reference sequence). The CDR3: CASRQTGGGEKLFF. The CDR3 coding sequence is TGTGCCAGCAGGCAGACCGGGGGTGGCGAAAAACTGTTTTTT. The full variable domain, rest sourced from reference TRBV27 and TRBJ1-4, is EAQVTQNPRYLITVTGKKLTVTCSQNMNHEYMSWYRQDPGLGLRQIYYSMNVEVTDKGDVPEGYKVSRKEKRNFPLILESPSPNQTSLYFCASRQTGGGEKLFFGSGTQLSVL.

V gene TRBV20-1 combines with J gene TRBJ2-1, with 7 bases fitting TRBD2. CDR1 DFQATT and CDR2 SNEGSKA come from the germline V gene (reference sequence). The CDR3 loop spans 13 amino acids. The V segment lost 0 bases and the J segment 7 bases; nucleotides outside the gene matches: 3. CDR3 nucleotides: TGCAGTGCTAGAGAGTCGGGGGGAAATGAGCAGTTCTTC. This translates into CSARESGGNEQFF.

The table lists this clonotype with a few counts. This chain uses TRBV9 with TRBJ2-1, with D unclear. V was trimmed by 1 base and J by 8 bases, leaving 16 bases between them. The CDR3 has 15 residues. In germline, CDR1 is SGDLS, CDR2 YYNGEE. The DNA of the CDR3 is TGTGCCAGCAGCGTACGAGGCTACACCACCGATGAGCAGTTCTTC. Its protein is CASSVRGYTTDEQFF.

This clonotype was counted many times. This chain connects TRBV5-1 to TRBJ2-7; no firm D call. CDR1 is SGHRS, CDR2 YFSETQ, per germline. Trimming shortened V by 0 bases and J by 3 bases, and 7 bases separated the two germline ends. This CDR3 has 13 residues. CDR3 DNA sequence: TGCGCCAGCAGCTTGGCGACGGACTACGAGCAGTACTTC. Amino acid sequence: CASSLATDYEQYF. The variable domain in full, with the rest retrieved from reference TRBV5-1 and TRBJ2-7, is KAGVTQTPRYLIKTRGQQVTLSCSPISGHRSVSWYQQTPGQGLQFLFEYFSETQRNKGNFPGRFSGRQFSNSRSEMNVSTLELGDSALYLCASSLATDYEQYFGPGTRLTVT.

The gene calls are TRBV29-1 and TRBJ2-5; 9 bases agree with TRBD2. The CDR3 extends over 15 amino acids. The V and J ends lost 4 bases and 2 bases, in that order; junction bases with no gene match: 8. The V gene's germline CDR1 is SQVTM and CDR2 ANQGSEA. CDR3 sequence: CSVATTSGRQETQYF. The CDR3 region has the DNA TGCAGCGTTGCCACCACTAGCGGGCGACAAGAGACCCAGTACTTC.

The rearrangement links TRBV6-1 to TRBJ1-5; 8 positions agree with TRBD1. The germline gives CDR1 MNHNS, CDR2 SASEGT. V trimming: 5 bases; J trimming: 4 bases; junction bases outside the gene matches: 4. This CDR3 region has 14 residues. The CDR3 region has the DNA TGTGCCAGCAGTACAAGACAGGGGAATCAGCCCCAGCATTTT. This translates into CASSTRQGNQPQHF.

This chain joins TRBV25-1 and TRBJ2-3; 8 bases align to TRBD2. The J segment lost 7 bases and the V segment lost 6 bases, leaving 3 bases of the junction unmatched. The CDR3 loop spans 12 amino acids. Germline V gene lookup returns CDR1 MGHDK and CDR2 SYGVNS. CDR3 sequence (DNA): TGTGCCAGCAGCGGGAGGGGAAATACGCAGTATTTT. Amino acid sequence: CASSGRGNTQYF. The complete variable domain, with remaining parts taken from reference TRBV25-1 and TRBJ2-3, reads EADIYQTPRYLVIGTGKKITLECSQTMGHDKMYWYQQDPGMELHLIHYSYGVNSTEKGDLSSESTVSRIRTEHFPLTLESARPSHTSQYLCASSGRGNTQYFGPGTRLTVL.

There are a few counts of this clonotype. V is TRBV12-3 or TRBV12-4 and J is TRBJ1-2; 7 positions match TRBD1. V shed 6 bases and J 5 bases; nucleotides not matched to a gene: 6. The CDR3 spans 13 residues. The CDR3 loop is CASSTGTAYGYTF. In nucleotides, the CDR3 is TGTGCCAGCAGCACCGGGACAGCTTATGGCTACACCTTC.

The chain joins TRBV18 to TRBJ2-1; perhaps TRBD1 as D (6 bases). The CDR3 has 12 amino acids. From germline, CDR1 is KGHSH and CDR2 LQKENI. The germline V and J ends were trimmed by 3 bases and 13 bases, with 13 bases remaining between them. The CDR3 loop reads CASSPATGRQFF. CDR3 in DNA: TGTGCCAGCTCACCTGCTACAGGGCGACAGTTCTTC.

This clonotype was picked up a small number of times. The V gene is TRBV27, the J gene TRBJ2-1, with D tentatively TRBD2 (6 bases). Germline values: CDR1 MNHEY, CDR2 SMNVEV (reference sequence). This CDR3 comprises 16 residues. Deletions cut 2 bases from V and 6 bases from J, with 17 bases between. CDR3 in DNA: TGTGCCAGCAGTTTAGCTATAACGGACTATACCAATGAGCAGTTCTTC. Its protein is CASSLAITDYTNEQFF.

This chain links TRBV20-1 with TRBJ2-7, with D perhaps TRBD1 (5 bases). Germline CDR1 reads DFQATT; CDR2 reads SNEGSKA (reference sequence). The CDR3 length is 11 residues. The V and J ends lost 4 bases and 6 bases respectively, with 10 bases between them. The DNA of the CDR3 is TGCAGTGCTACCGACAGCCTCGAGCAGTACTTC. Protein sequence: CSATDSLEQYF.

This chain links TRBV12-3 or TRBV12-4 with TRBJ1-5; D not certain. The CDR3 is made up of 14 amino acids. Deletions cut 7 bases from V and 8 bases from J, with 18 bases between. The CDR3 bases are TGTGCCAGCATGTCTCGGGAGCCCTTCGAGCCCCAGCATTTT. This gives the protein CASMSREPFEPQHF.

Only a few counts were recorded for this clonotype. This rearrangement joins TRBV28 to TRBJ2-5, with D perhaps TRBD1 or TRBD2 (5 bases each). V gave up 3 bases and J gave up 5 bases, with 16 bases separating them. The CDR3 totals 15 residues. From germline, CDR1 is MDHEN and CDR2 SYDVKM. The CDR3: CASSFNWLEGETQYF. In DNA form, the CDR3 reads TGTGCCAGCAGTTTTAATTGGCTAGAGGGGGAGACCCAGTACTTC.

This clonotype was detected many times. V gene TRBV6-5 combines with J gene TRBJ1-2; D perhaps matches TRBD1 (5 bases). CDR3 length equals 12 residues. The germline V and J ends were trimmed by 2 bases and 5 bases, with 6 bases remaining between them. Germline CDR1 and CDR2: MNHEY and SVGAGI. The CDR3 sequence is CASSYPGYGYTF. The CDR3, as DNA: TGTGCCAGCAGTTACCCAGGGTATGGCTACACCTTC.

The chain recombines TRBV29-1 with TRBJ2-4, with D uncertain. Germline V gene data show CDR1 as SQVTM and CDR2 as ANQGSEA. The ends were cut back, 3 bases at V and 7 bases at J, with 10 bases in the middle. This CDR3 has 12 residues. The CDR3 DNA follows: TGCAGCGTTGAGAAAGGGTGGAACATTCAGTACTTC. Encoded protein: CSVEKGWNIQYF.

This clonotype appeared a few times. This chain uses TRBV5-8 with TRBJ2-2; no clear D gene. Germline V gene data show CDR1 as SGHTS and CDR2 as YDEGEE. With 1 base removed from V and 3 bases from J, the gap between germline ends came to 13 bases. The CDR3 is made up of 16 amino acids. The CDR3 nucleotides are TGTGCCAGCAGCTTGTACCCGTACCTACACACCGGGGAGCTGTTTTTT. Protein sequence: CASSLYPYLHTGELFF.

This clonotype was observed a handful of times. The genes are TRBV9 and TRBJ2-1; a possible D gene is TRBD2 (5 bases). The CDR3 sequence is 17 residues long. V lost 0 bases and J lost 5, with 18 bases in between. Germline V CDR1 and CDR2: SGDLS, YYNGEE. CDR3 nucleotide sequence: TGTGCCAGCAGCGTAGGCGGAGGCCCCGGGCCTAACAATGAGCAGTTCTTC. Translation gives CASSVGGGPGPNNEQFF.

This clonotype was counted a few times. The chain has TRBV20-1 and TRBJ2-1; 14 bases are shared with TRBD2. This CDR3 spans 16 amino acids. The germline V gene encodes CDR1 DFQATT and CDR2 SNEGSKA (reference sequence). With V trimmed by 6 bases and J by 2 bases, 6 bases remained unmatched. CDR3 region: CSAQGLAGVTYNEQFF. CDR3 in DNA: TGCAGTGCCCAGGGACTAGCGGGAGTCACCTACAATGAGCAGTTCTTC.

This clonotype appeared a few times. The V gene is TRBV5-1, the J gene TRBJ2-1; D is ambiguous. V gave up 4 bases and J gave up 3 bases, with 14 bases separating them. This CDR3 spans 15 amino acids. Germline assignment: CDR1 SGHRS and CDR2 YFSETQ. CDR3 sequence reads: CASSPDAADYNEQFF. CDR3 coding DNA: TGCGCCAGCAGCCCCGACGCGGCGGACTACAATGAGCAGTTCTTC.